The present T cell receptor (beta chain) was sequenced within a study of response to subunit inactivated influenza vaccine. Study observations and caveats: The authors proposed limited new T cell recruitment per seasonal influenza vaccination.

V lost 3 bases and J lost 1, with 13 bases in between. CDR1 is SEHNR and CDR2 is FQNEAQ in the germline V gene (reference sequence). This CDR3 is built from 15 residues. Using its own MiXCR run on the RT-PCR reads, TCRdb lists one record per CDR3 protein. In the table there are hundreds of thousands of distinct CDR3 sequences, approximately 14% of which are singletons. As regards this clonotype: Its specificity is not known.

The clonotype was recovered from a man aged 50 to 59 who received an inactivated influenza vaccine. The chain is built from TRBV7-9 and TRBJ2-7; possibly TRBD1 for D (5 bases). The source material was PBMCs from blood, sampled around 14 days before vaccination. The CDR3 sequence: CASSLDTIKSYEQYF. The CDR3 DNA reads as TGTGCCAGCAGCTTGGACACCATTAAATCCTACGAGCAGTACTTC. The whole variable domain, remainder taken from reference TRBV7-9 and TRBJ2-7, is DTGVSQNPRHKITKRGQNVTFRCDPISEHNRLYWYRQTLGQGPEFLTYFQNEAQLEKSRLLSDRFSAERPKGSFSTLEIQRTEQGDSAMYLCASSLDTIKSYEQYFGPGTRLTVT.